This is a list of T cell receptor beta chains from one sample in a study of early T cells in non-severe SARS-CoV-2 infection. TCRdb called the 5' RACE reads again in MiXCR, with one record for every CDR3 protein. The sample contains about 50,000 distinct CDR3 sequences, 6.2% of which appear only once. Sequences were derived from whole blood, sampled at baseline. The receptors stem from an adult who was a healthcare worker with PCR-confirmed SARS-CoV-2 infection or an uninfected control (not recorded which). Both conserved end residues are part of each CDR3. The D gene is left open where the match is weak. Not all rows give a size; the values are once, few, many and, for expanded clones, a class.

CDR3 DNA	CDR3 protein	J gene	V gene	clone size	D gene
TGTGCCAGCAGCCAAGGCAGGGGTGAAGCTTTCTTT	CASSQGRGEAFF	TRBJ1-1	TRBV16	few	.
TGTGCCAGCAGCTTAGGGGAGGGAAATGAGCAGTTCTTC	CASSLGEGNEQFF	TRBJ2-1	TRBV7-6	.	TRBD2
TGTGCCAGCAGCTTGGAGGTAGGGGGGTCCGGCACAGATACGCAGTATTTT	CASSLEVGGSGTDTQYF	TRBJ2-3	TRBV5-4	many	.
TGTGCCAGCAGCTCCAACAGGCTGGGGACCGGGGAGCTGTTTTTT	CASSSNRLGTGELFF	TRBJ2-2	TRBV5-4	few	.
TGTGCCAGCAGTGAAGCGAGGCTAGCGGGAGATACGCAGTATTTT	CASSEARLAGDTQYF	TRBJ2-3	TRBV6-1	many	TRBD2
TGTGCCACCAGTGGTGAATGGGGTTACGAGCAGTACTTC	CATSGEWGYEQYF	TRBJ2-7	TRBV24-1	many	.
TGTGCCAGCAGCTTAGGACAGGGGCAACCAGATACGCAGTATTTT	CASSLGQGQPDTQYF	TRBJ2-3	TRBV7-2	.	TRBD1
TGTGCCAGCAGCTTAGTAATAGGGTGGCAAGAGACCCAGTACTTC	CASSLVIGWQETQYF	TRBJ2-5	TRBV7-2	.	.
TGCGCCAGCAGTGAGCTAGCGGGAGGTGCCGGGGAGCTGTTTTTT	CASSELAGGAGELFF	TRBJ2-2	TRBV10-1	.	TRBD2
TGTGCCAGCAGGAGCCCCGGGCCGGGCTATGGCTACACCTTC	CASRSPGPGYGYTF	TRBJ1-2	TRBV5-6	few	.
TGCAGTGCTAGAGCGGGAGGGAGCACAGATACGCAGTATTTT	CSARAGGSTDTQYF	TRBJ2-3	TRBV20-1	many	TRBD2
TGTGCCAGCAAGTCAACTGGAACCGGGGAGCTGTTTTTT	CASKSTGTGELFF	TRBJ2-2	TRBV2	many	.
TGCAGTGCTACAAGCGGGAGCTACGAGCAGTACTTC	CSATSGSYEQYF	TRBJ2-7	TRBV20-1	.	TRBD2
TGTGCCAGCAGTTTAGATTCCGGTTCTAATGAAAAACTGTTTTTT	CASSLDSGSNEKLFF	TRBJ1-4	TRBV12-3/TRBV12-4	.	.
TGCAGTGCTCTGAATTCCGGAAGGAACACTGAAGCTTTCTTT	CSALNSGRNTEAFF	TRBJ1-1	TRBV20-1	few	.
TGCAGTGCTGTGGAAGGGACAGGGGGCAATCAGCCCCAGCATTTT	CSAVEGTGGNQPQHF	TRBJ1-5	TRBV20-1	many	TRBD1
TGTGCCAGCAGTGAAGATCTAGCGCCCAGGGAAAATGAGCAGTTCTTC	CASSEDLAPRENEQFF	TRBJ2-1	TRBV2	few	.
TGCGCCAGCAGTGAGATCCAGGGAGGGTTAGGAGTTTTCTTT	CASSEIQGGLGVFF	TRBJ1-1	TRBV10-2	.	.
TGTGCCAGCAGCCCCTTTTTAGCGGGGGGACTCTACAATGAGCAGTTCTTC	CASSPFLAGGLYNEQFF	TRBJ2-1	TRBV11-1	.	TRBD2
TGTGCCAGCAGTTCCCGCACCCAAAGGGGGGGAACTGAAGCTTTCTTT	CASSSRTQRGGTEAFF	TRBJ1-1	TRBV28	many	.
TGTGCCAGCAGGGTCCCTGGGATGCATAATTCACCCCTCCACTTT	CASRVPGMHNSPLHF	TRBJ1-6	TRBV21-1	many	.
TGTGCCAGCAGATTCGGACTAGCGGGAGCAGAGACCCAGTACTTC	CASRFGLAGAETQYF	TRBJ2-5	TRBV6-2/TRBV6-3	.	TRBD2
TGTGCCAGCAGTTTAAACAGCTACAATGAGCAGTTCTTC	CASSLNSYNEQFF	TRBJ2-1	TRBV12-3/TRBV12-4	few	.
TGTGCCAGCAGCTCGAGCATCTCCTACGAGCAGTACTTC	CASSSSISYEQYF	TRBJ2-7	TRBV7-2	.	.
TGTGCCAGCAGGGATCCTCCTGCCTACGAGCAGTACTTC	CASRDPPAYEQYF	TRBJ2-7	TRBV7-2	many	.
TGTGCCAGCAACGGACAGGGGCAGGGGCCTGAAGCTTTCTTT	CASNGQGQGPEAFF	TRBJ1-1	TRBV7-8	few	TRBD1
TGTGCCAGCAGTATACAGGGGACCAGCAATCAGCCCCAGCATTTT	CASSIQGTSNQPQHF	TRBJ1-5	TRBV5-4	few	TRBD1
TGTGCCAGCAGCGTAATTGAAACGAAGGGGCTACGGTACAATGAGCAGTTCTTC	CASSVIETKGLRYNEQFF	TRBJ2-1	TRBV9	few	.